The 26 T cell receptor beta chains presented below share a single source sample, sequenced in a study of blood T cell repertoires in COVID-19. The protocol was immunoSEQ multiplex PCR, while the TCRdb copy is restricted to in-frame clones and leaves out a portion. The sample holds 180,000 or so clones, around 85% seen once. Sequencing was performed on peripheral blood. The receptors shown here come from a man aged 60 to 75 who had recovered from COVID-19.

This clone has a single count. The chain has TRBV5-1 and TRBJ1-3, with 7 nucleotides matching TRBD1. V trimming: 0 bases; J trimming: 0 bases; junction bases outside the gene matches: 6. Germline CDR1 reads SGHRS; CDR2 reads YFSETQ. The CDR3 totals 17 residues. This chain's CDR3 is CASSLVGGQASGNTIYF. The CDR3 DNA is TGCGCCAGCAGCTTGGTGGGCGGACAGGCCTCTGGAAACACCATATATTTT.

The chain joins TRBV27 to TRBJ1-2; 8 bases map to TRBD1. From germline, CDR1 is MNHEY and CDR2 SMNVEV (reference sequence). This CDR3 is 15 amino acids long. Germline trimming cut 5 bases from V and 2 bases from J; bases unmatched to any gene: 7. CDR3 in DNA: TGTGCCAGCAGTCGGCAGACAGGGGCCAACTATGGCTACACCTTC. Protein: CASSRQTGANYGYTF.

The V and J genes are TRBV9 and TRBJ2-7; 9 nucleotides agree with TRBD1. The V gene end was trimmed by 3 bases and the J gene end by 6 bases; junction bases not matched to a gene: 7. The CDR3 has 14 amino acids. The germline CDR1 and CDR2 sequences are SGDLS and YYNGEE. CDR3 sequence (DNA): TGTGCCAGCAGCGCGGGACAGGGATGGGTCGAGCAGTACTTC. This translates into CASSAGQGWVEQYF. The full variable domain, its missing parts supplied by reference TRBV9 and TRBJ2-7, is DSGVTQTPKHLITATGQRVTLRCSPRSGDLSVYWYQQSLDQGLQFLIQYYNGEERAKGNILERFSAQQFPDLHSELNLSSLELGDSALYFCASSAGQGWVEQYFGPGTRLTVT.

This clone was found a few times. V gene TRBV5-4 combines with J gene TRBJ1-6; 8 bases are shared with TRBD1. Per the germline V gene, CDR1 is SGHNT and CDR2 is YYREEE (reference sequence). The V gene end was trimmed by 5 bases and the J gene end by 10 bases; junction bases not matched to a gene: 8. The CDR3 consists of 14 residues. The DNA of the CDR3 is TGTGCCAGCAGTTTTGACAGGGGTGGCTCACCCCTCCACTTT. Encoded protein: CASSFDRGGSPLHF.

V and J are TRBV7-3 and TRBJ2-2; D perhaps matches TRBD1 (6 bases). V was clipped by 9 bases and J by 4 bases, with 9 bases between them. The CDR3 consists of 12 residues. Germline loops: CDR1 SGHTA, CDR2 FQGTGA. CDR3 DNA: TGTGCCAGTCAAGGGGGCACCGGGGAGCTGTTTTTT. This gives the protein CASQGGTGELFF.

The rearrangement links TRBV19 to TRBJ1-5; maybe TRBD1 (6 bases). Trimming cost V 8 bases and J 6 bases, with 14 bases left between them. The CDR3 loop spans 13 amino acids. Germline CDR1 reads LNHDA; CDR2 reads SQIVND (reference sequence). The CDR3 nucleotides read TGTGCCAGTGGCTGGACAGAAAGTCAGCCCCAGCATTTT. Translation gives CASGWTESQPQHF.

This clone was detected a few times. This chain uses TRBV6-1 with TRBJ2-2; TRBD1 matches at 7 bases. The V segment lost 3 bases and the J segment 2 bases; nucleotides outside the gene matches: 3. Germline V gene sequence: CDR1 MNHNS, CDR2 SASEGT. The CDR3 loop spans 15 amino acids. CDR3 residues: CASSDGQDNTGELFF. CDR3 nucleotide sequence: TGTGCCAGCAGTGACGGACAGGATAACACCGGGGAGCTGTTTTTT.

The chain carries TRBV6-5 and TRBJ1-1; TRBD1 matches 8 bases. Germline values: CDR1 MNHEY, CDR2 SVGAGI. After removal of 6 bases from V and 3 bases from J, the junction contained 9 bases not matched to a gene. The CDR3 is 15 amino acids. CDR3 loop: CASSRPGQGDTEAFF. The CDR3 DNA is TGTGCCAGCAGCCGACCTGGACAGGGAGACACTGAAGCTTTCTTT.

The V gene is TRBV6-4, the J gene TRBJ2-2, with D possibly matching TRBD1 (6 bases). CDR3 length: 16 residues. Looked up from germline, CDR1 is MRHNA and CDR2 is SNTAGT. Trimming took 3 bases from V and 3 from J, leaving 14 bases between them. CDR3 amino acids: CASSDLAGAHTGELFF. The DNA for the CDR3 is TGTGCCAGCAGTGATTTGGCAGGGGCTCACACCGGGGAGCTGTTTTTT.

Comments on this clone: Within the sample, other DNA sequences also encode this same CDR3. This chain uses TRBV19 with TRBJ2-7; 7 nucleotides line up with TRBD2. The CDR3 totals 14 residues. The ends lost 3 bases at V and 2 bases at J; junction bases unmatched: 4. CDR1 and CDR2 (germline): LNHDA, SQIVND (reference sequence). The CDR3: CASSIGGGTYEQYF. As DNA, the CDR3 is TGTGCCAGTAGTATTGGGGGGGGGACCTACGAGCAGTACTTC. Based on the CDR3 plus reference TRBV19 and TRBJ2-7, the full variable domain is DGGITQSPKYLFRKEGQNVTLSCEQNLNHDAMYWYRQDPGQGLRLIYYSQIVNDFQKGDIAEGYSVSREKKESFPLTVTSAQKNPTAFYLCASSIGGGTYEQYFGPGTRLTVT.

The rearrangement joins TRBV28 to TRBJ2-5; 14 bases agree with TRBD2. Germline CDR1 is MDHEN and CDR2 is SYDVKM. CDR3 size: 16 residues. Trimming at V came to 6 bases and at J to 5 bases, leaving 8 bases not matched to a gene. CDR3 loop: CASSRLAGGPRETQYF. CDR3 sequence (DNA): TGTGCCAGCAGCCGACTAGCGGGGGGGCCTAGGGAGACCCAGTACTTC.

This chain links TRBV11-2 with TRBJ1-6; TRBD1 might be the D (5 bases). The CDR3 is 15 residues long. The germline V gene has CDR1 SGHAT and CDR2 FQNNGV. Trimming removed 1 base at V and 5 bases at J, with 9 bases between. CDR3 in amino acids: CASSLGGYNNSPLHF. The CDR3 coding sequence is TGTGCCAGCAGCTTAGGGGGCTATAATAATTCACCCCTCCACTTT.

The chain has TRBV20-1 and TRBJ1-3; no reliable D call. Trimming removed 6 bases from V and 8 bases from J, with 11 bases in between. The germline V gene encodes CDR1 DFQATT and CDR2 SNEGSKA (reference sequence). The CDR3 length is 11 residues. The CDR3 loop reads CSAQRGDTIYF. The CDR3 nucleotides are TGCAGTGCCCAGCGCGGAGACACCATATATTTT.

This clone was counted between two and nine times. V gene TRBV7-3 combines with J gene TRBJ1-5; TRBD1 matches at 7 bases. CDR1 SGHTA and CDR2 FQGTGA come from the germline V gene. V lost 6 bases, J lost 6 bases, and 5 bases stayed unmatched. The length of the CDR3 is 13 residues. The CDR3 sequence: CASRSTGVQPQHF. The CDR3 DNA follows: TGTGCCAGCAGATCAACAGGGGTTCAGCCCCAGCATTTT.

The genes are TRBV20-1 and TRBJ1-2; D is uncertain. Trimming took off 6 bases at V and 6 bases at J, with 11 bases between the two ends. The CDR3 runs to 11 residues. Germline V gene data show CDR1 as DFQATT and CDR2 as SNEGSKA (reference sequence). CDR3 coding DNA: TGCAGTGCCCGGGGAGGGAATGGCTACACCTTC. Translated, it gives CSARGGNGYTF.

The rearrangement uses TRBV10-3 and TRBJ1-1; D possibly corresponds to TRBD1 (6 bases). This CDR3 comprises 13 residues. The V end was cut by 2 bases, the J end by 6 bases, with 10 bases between. CDR1 is ENHRY and CDR2 is SYGVKD in the germline V gene. The CDR3 bases are TGTGCCATCAGTGAGCAGGGGAGGGCTGAAGCTTTCTTT. Translating it yields CAISEQGRAEAFF.

The rearrangement joins TRBV11-2 to TRBJ2-1; D is ambiguous. The germline V and J ends were trimmed by 3 bases and 5 bases, with 17 bases remaining between them. The CDR3 is 16 residues long. The germline gives CDR1 SGHAT, CDR2 FQNNGV. DNA for the CDR3: TGTGCCAGCAGCTTTCTGTCCAGCGAACTTAACAATGAGCAGTTCTTC. Translated: CASSFLSSELNNEQFF.

V is TRBV6-6 and J is TRBJ2-7; 11 bases fit TRBD1. The germline gives CDR1 MNHNY, CDR2 SVGAGI (reference sequence). The junction had 6 bases not matched to a gene; V was cut back by 6 bases and J by 5 bases. The CDR3 spans 14 residues. In nucleotides, the CDR3 is TGTGCCAGCAGGGGCGGACAGGGGGCTAACGAGCAGTACTTC. Amino acids: CASRGGQGANEQYF.

J is TRBJ1-4 and V is TRBV18; 7 nucleotides align to TRBD1. The CDR3 is made up of 15 amino acids. Germline CDR1 reads KGHSH; CDR2 reads LQKENI. Trimming cost V 4 bases and J 7 bases; bases outside gene matches: 9. In DNA, the CDR3 is TGTGCCAGCTCACTTAGACAGGGAAAGACTGAAAAACTGTTTTTT. Amino acid sequence: CASSLRQGKTEKLFF.

The V gene is TRBV19, the J gene TRBJ2-1, with D perhaps TRBD1 (6 bases). This CDR3 region has 14 residues. V was trimmed by 4 bases and J by 3 bases, leaving 10 bases between them. The germline gives CDR1 LNHDA, CDR2 SQIVND (reference sequence). CDR3 protein: CASSKDRNYNEQFF. The CDR3 DNA sequence: TGTGCCAGTAGTAAGGACAGAAACTACAATGAGCAGTTCTTC. Variable domain in full (rest from reference TRBV19 and TRBJ2-1): DGGITQSPKYLFRKEGQNVTLSCEQNLNHDAMYWYRQDPGQGLRLIYYSQIVNDFQKGDIAEGYSVSREKKESFPLTVTSAQKNPTAFYLCASSKDRNYNEQFFGPGTRLTVL.

The rearrangement uses TRBV27 and TRBJ2-7; possibly TRBD1 for D (5 bases). Per germline, CDR1 MNHEY and CDR2 SMNVEV (reference sequence). CDR3 length: 14 amino acids. V lost 0 bases and J lost 2, with 8 bases in between. As DNA, the CDR3 is TGTGCCAGCAGTTTATCTGGCAGGGCCTACGAGCAGTACTTC. Translated: CASSLSGRAYEQYF.

V and J are TRBV6-6 and TRBJ2-1, with 13 bases fitting TRBD2. Per germline, CDR1 MNHNY and CDR2 SVGAGI (reference sequence). The CDR3 runs 15 residues. With 5 bases clipped from V and 9 bases from J, the junction kept 7 bases outside the gene matches. This CDR3 reads CASSTPGLAGTEQFF. CDR3 bases: TGTGCCAGCAGTACCCCGGGACTAGCGGGGACTGAGCAGTTCTTC.

This chain joins TRBV24-1 and TRBJ2-1; TRBD1 matches at 9 bases. Germline V lookup: CDR1 KGHDR, CDR2 SFDVKD. The CDR3 totals 15 residues. V shed 4 bases and J 8 bases; nucleotides not matched to a gene: 8. The CDR3 spells CATSDQGQGRHEQFF. Here the CDR3 DNA reads TGTGCCACCAGTGACCAAGGACAGGGGAGGCATGAGCAGTTCTTC.

The V gene is TRBV7-3, the J gene TRBJ1-5; 9 positions agree with TRBD1. The CDR3 spans 17 residues. CDR1 is SGHTA and CDR2 is FQGTGA in the germline V gene. Germline trimming cut 3 bases from V and 3 bases from J; bases unmatched to any gene: 9. The CDR3 bases are TGTGCCAGCAGCTTCGCCCGTGGACAGGGGTACAATCAGCCCCAGCATTTT. Protein: CASSFARGQGYNQPQHF.

The CDR3 spells CASRGQPNTGELFF. The CDR3 DNA reads as TGTGCCAGCAGGGGACAGCCGAACACCGGGGAGCTGTTTTTT. The chain joins TRBV9 to TRBJ2-2; TRBD1 agrees at 7 bases. CDR3 length equals 14 residues. The germline V gene encodes CDR1 SGDLS and CDR2 YYNGEE. The V and J ends lost 5 bases and 0 bases, in that order; junction bases with no gene match: 1.

The chain carries TRBV7-2 and TRBJ2-1, with 7 positions matching TRBD2. Trimming cost V 5 bases and J 4 bases; bases outside gene matches: 11. This CDR3 has 16 amino acids. The germline gives CDR1 SGHTA, CDR2 FQGNSA. The CDR3 loop reads CASSPSWGGWYNEQFF. The CDR3, as DNA: TGTGCCAGCAGCCCGTCTTGGGGGGGGTGGTACAATGAGCAGTTCTTC.